These 26 T cell receptor beta chains were sequenced from one sample in a study of CD8+ T cells in alopecia areata. Sample treatment: oral pan-JAK inhibitor, 5-10 mg twice daily. Once RNA had been extracted, it was reverse transcribed into cDNA to act as the sequencing template. Using immunoSEQ multiplex PCR, the repertoire was profiled, and TCRdb retains in-frame clones only, with some absent. The sample lists around 150,000 clones; roughly 80% were seen once. The sample in question was CD8+ T cells sorted from blood, obtained at week 4, from a patient treated with tofacitinib. The origin of the receptors is a human donor with alopecia areata.

This clone has only one observation. This rearrangement joins TRBV7-2 to TRBJ2-7; the D is unclear. Trimming shortened V by 1 base and J by 5 bases, and 12 bases separated the two germline ends. Germline CDR1 reads SGHTA; CDR2 reads FQGNSA. The length of the CDR3 is 14 residues. CDR3 sequence: CASSLDGLWDEQYF. As DNA, the CDR3 is TGTGCCAGCAGCTTAGACGGGCTCTGGGACGAGCAGTACTTC.

The chain combines TRBV30 with TRBJ2-7; weak D call: TRBD1 (6 bases). This CDR3 contains 14 residues. Germline-derived CDR1 and CDR2 are GTSNPN and SVGIG (reference sequence). V lost 1 base, J lost 3 bases, and 13 bases lay in between. CDR3 amino acids: CAWSGYGGHYEQYF. In DNA, the CDR3 is TGTGCCTGGAGTGGGTATGGGGGACACTACGAGCAGTACTTC.

The chain recombines TRBV14 with TRBJ2-7; no reliable D call. This CDR3 has 11 amino acids. Trimming removed 3 bases from V and 7 bases from J, with 7 bases in between. Germline V gene data show CDR1 as SGHDN and CDR2 as FVKESK. The CDR3 loop is CASSQYREQYF. CDR3 DNA sequence: TGTGCCAGCAGCCAGTACCGGGAGCAGTACTTC. The full variable domain, in which reference TRBV14 and TRBJ2-7 provide the parts outside the CDR3, is EAGVTQFPSHSVIEKGQTVTLRCDPISGHDNLYWYRRVMGKEIKFLLHFVKESKQDESGMPNNRFLAERTGGTYSTLKVQPAELEDSGVYFCASSQYREQYFGPGTRLTVT.

CDR3 in DNA: TGTGCCAGCAGTTTTATTGCAGGGCCTAGCACAGATACGCAGTATTTT. Protein sequence: CASSFIAGPSTDTQYF. V gene TRBV27 combines with J gene TRBJ2-3; D possibly corresponds to TRBD1 (5 bases). CDR1 and CDR2 from the germline V gene are MNHEY and SMNVEV (reference sequence). The CDR3 is made up of 16 amino acids. With 3 bases removed from V and 0 bases from J, the gap between germline ends came to 13 bases.

This clone was recorded only once. The chain's CDR3 is CAIYDRDTQYF. The DNA for the CDR3 is TGTGCCATCTATGACCGGGATACGCAGTATTTT. The V and J genes are TRBV11-2 and TRBJ2-3; D ambiguous. Germline-derived CDR1 and CDR2 are SGHAT and FQNNGV. Trimming cost V 10 bases and J 6 bases, with 11 bases left between them. This CDR3 region has 11 residues. The variable domain in full, completed from reference TRBV11-2 and TRBJ2-3, reads EAGVAQSPRYKIIEKRQSVAFWCNPISGHATLYWYQQILGQGPKLLIQFQNNGVVDDSQLPKDRFSAERLKGVDSTLKIQPAKLEDSAVYLCAIYDRDTQYFGPGTRLTVL.

This chain connects TRBV5-4 to TRBJ2-2; D is undetermined. This CDR3 comprises 12 residues. From germline, CDR1 is SGHNT and CDR2 YYREEE (reference sequence). V was pared by 5 bases and J by 5 bases, with 7 bases between. The DNA for the CDR3 is TGTGCCAGCAGACCCGGAACCGGGGAGCTGTTTTTT. This codes for CASRPGTGELFF.

This clone was observed a handful of times. The V call is TRBV7-8, the J call TRBJ1-1, with TRBD1 as a possible D gene (5 bases). The CDR3 length is 15 residues. The V end lost 2 bases, the J end lost 6 bases, and 16 bases lay between the germline ends. The germline gives CDR1 SGHVS, CDR2 FQNEAQ. The CDR3 reads CASSLLAGNSAEAFF. The CDR3 coding sequence is TGTGCCAGCAGCTTACTCGCAGGGAATAGCGCTGAAGCTTTCTTT.

This rearrangement joins TRBV29-1 to TRBJ2-7; 8 positions match TRBD2. CDR1 and CDR2 (germline): SQVTM, ANQGSEA. The CDR3 is 17 amino acids. V was pared by 0 bases and J by 3 bases, with 13 bases of the junction left unmatched. This chain's CDR3 is CSVEDRYGGGQLYEQYF. In DNA, the CDR3 is TGCAGCGTTGAAGATCGATACGGCGGGGGGCAGCTCTACGAGCAGTACTTC.

Written as DNA, the CDR3 is TGTGCCAGCAGCGAAGGGACTATTAGGGGAGAGACCCAGTACTTC. Its protein is CASSEGTIRGETQYF. The J gene is TRBJ2-5, the V gene TRBV13; the match to TRBD2 covers 7 bases. CDR1 and CDR2 from the germline V gene are PRHDT and FYEKMQ (reference sequence). The CDR3 has 15 residues. The V segment lost 5 bases and the J segment 4 bases; nucleotides outside the gene matches: 10.

The chain combines TRBV4-2 with TRBJ1-2; D possibly corresponds to TRBD1 (5 bases). The ends were cut back, 0 bases at V and 0 bases at J, with 14 bases in the middle. Per the germline V gene, CDR1 is LGHNA and CDR2 is YNFKEQ. The CDR3 runs 17 residues. CDR3 nucleotides: TGTGCCAGCAGCCAAGAACGGGCAGGGTGGACTAACTATGGCTACACCTTC. It translates to CASSQERAGWTNYGYTF.

The chain is built from TRBV4-3 and TRBJ2-6, with D hard to call. With 2 bases removed from V and 0 bases from J, the gap between germline ends came to 8 bases. CDR1 and CDR2 from the germline V gene are LGHNA and YSLEER. This CDR3 has 16 residues. CDR3 loop: CASSQYQASGANVLTF. CDR3 in DNA: TGCGCCAGCAGCCAATACCAAGCCTCTGGGGCCAACGTCCTGACTTTC.

This chain links TRBV6-5 with TRBJ1-6, with a tentative D call TRBD1 (6 bases). The CDR3 totals 12 residues. Trimming took 8 bases from V and 9 from J, leaving 11 bases between them. Per the germline V gene, CDR1 is MNHEY and CDR2 is SVGAGI. The CDR3: CASGGGSSPLHF. The CDR3 DNA reads TGTGCCAGCGGAGGGGGGAGTTCACCCCTCCACTTT.

This chain connects TRBV4-3 to TRBJ2-6; D uncertain. Deletions cut 4 bases from V and 0 bases from J, with 28 bases between. Germline CDR1 is LGHNA and CDR2 is YSLEER. This CDR3 region has 22 residues. In DNA, the CDR3 is TGCGCCAGCAGCCCGCAGGTTGCAGAAGCTACTTACTTTTACTCTGGGGCCAACGTCCTGACTTTC. Encoded protein: CASSPQVAEATYFYSGANVLTF.

The chain combines TRBV9 with TRBJ2-7; 10 bases agree with TRBD1. Per germline, CDR1 SGDLS and CDR2 YYNGEE. Trimming removed 2 bases from V and 2 bases from J; junction bases left unmatched: 4. The CDR3 loop spans 15 amino acids. CDR3 DNA: TGTGCCAGCAGCGTCGGACAGGGGGGTACCTACGAGCAGTACTTC. Translation gives CASSVGQGGTYEQYF.

V gene TRBV6-5 combines with J gene TRBJ1-6; 9 bases map to TRBD1. V was pared by 0 bases and J by 9 bases, with 6 bases of the junction left unmatched. This CDR3 is 16 amino acids long. In germline, CDR1 is MNHEY, CDR2 SVGAGI. The CDR3 nucleotides read TGTGCCAGCAGTTACTCCCACAGGGGGCGAGGTTCACCCCTCCACTTT. Amino acid sequence: CASSYSHRGRGSPLHF.

This chain uses TRBV2 with TRBJ1-5; D perhaps matches TRBD1 (6 bases). There are 17 residues in the CDR3. V was shortened by 2 bases and J by 0 bases, with 14 bases between the two germline ends. The germline V gene encodes CDR1 SNHLY and CDR2 FYNNEI. The CDR3 DNA sequence: TGTGCCAGCAGTGAACGGCAGGGGTTCTATAGCAATCAGCCCCAGCATTTT. Residues: CASSERQGFYSNQPQHF.

The chain is built from TRBV5-1 and TRBJ2-7; D is unresolved. CDR1 SGHRS and CDR2 YFSETQ come from the germline V gene. The CDR3 length is 14 residues. V lost 4 bases and J lost 4, with 15 bases in between. The CDR3 sequence is CASSVVLDGYEQYF. In nucleotides, the CDR3 is TGCGCCAGCAGCGTGGTACTGGACGGTTACGAGCAGTACTTC.

The chain carries TRBV30 and TRBJ1-1, with D possibly matching TRBD1 (5 bases). The CDR3 has 15 residues. Germline-derived CDR1 and CDR2 are GTSNPN and SVGIG (reference sequence). V was cut by 0 bases and J by 0 bases, with 11 bases left in between. CDR3 residues: CAWSVWGSMNTEAFF. The CDR3 nucleotides read TGTGCCTGGAGTGTATGGGGCAGCATGAACACTGAAGCTTTCTTT.

The chain is built from TRBV7-9 and TRBJ2-5; unclear D gene. Deletions cut 1 base from V and 4 bases from J, with 10 bases between. This CDR3 region has 14 residues. From germline, CDR1 is SEHNR and CDR2 FQNEAQ (reference sequence). This CDR3 reads CASSLVGKAETQYF. The CDR3 bases are TGTGCCAGCAGCTTAGTGGGCAAAGCAGAGACCCAGTACTTC.

The rearrangement uses TRBV7-8 and TRBJ1-3, with D perhaps TRBD1 (6 bases). Germline lookup yields CDR1 SGHVS and CDR2 FQNEAQ. The V gene lost 8 bases and the J gene lost 3 bases, with 17 bases spanning the gap. CDR3 length equals 15 residues. CDR3 sequence: CASVLGAVGGNTIYF. In DNA, the CDR3 is TGTGCCAGCGTGCTGGGGGCCGTAGGTGGAAACACCATATATTTT.

The chain recombines TRBV7-8 with TRBJ1-6; tentatively, D is TRBD1 (6 bases). Per the germline V gene, CDR1 is SGHVS and CDR2 is FQNEAQ. The V end lost 0 bases, the J end lost 10 bases, and 13 bases lay between the germline ends. The CDR3 covers 15 residues. This CDR3 is CASSLAPGANSPLHF. CDR3 coding DNA: TGTGCCAGCAGCTTAGCCCCAGGGGCCAACTCACCCCTCCACTTT.

The V and J genes are TRBV30 and TRBJ1-1; weak D call: TRBD1 (5 bases). This CDR3 spans 14 amino acids. Germline CDR1 reads GTSNPN; CDR2 reads SVGIG (reference sequence). The V and J ends lost 4 bases and 3 bases respectively, with 15 bases between them. CDR3 in amino acids: CAWTSALGDTEAFF. The CDR3 DNA sequence: TGTGCCTGGACGTCGGCGTTGGGGGACACTGAAGCTTTCTTT. Full variable domain (missing parts from reference TRBV30 and TRBJ1-1): SQTIHQWPATLVQPVGSPLSLECTVEGTSNPNLYWYRQAAGRGLQLLFYSVGIGQISSEVPQNLSASRPQDRQFILSSKKLLLSDSGFYLCAWTSALGDTEAFFGQGTRLTVV.

The rearrangement joins TRBV2 to TRBJ2-3, with 12 bases that match TRBD2. V shed 7 bases and J 4 bases; nucleotides not matched to a gene: 3. The CDR3 totals 14 residues. CDR1 and CDR2 from the germline V gene are SNHLY and FYNNEI. This CDR3 reads CASIPSGGADTQYF. The DNA for the CDR3 is TGTGCCAGCATTCCTAGCGGGGGGGCAGATACGCAGTATTTT.

In DNA, the CDR3 is TGCGCCAGCAGCTCAGGACAGGGTCCCTACGAGCAGTACTTC. As protein: CASSSGQGPYEQYF. The rearrangement uses TRBV5-1 and TRBJ2-7; 8 bases are shared with TRBD1. The CDR3 contains 14 residues. Germline trimming cut 3 bases from V and 2 bases from J; bases unmatched to any gene: 4. CDR1 and CDR2 (germline): SGHRS, YFSETQ. Looking up the rest from reference TRBV5-1 and TRBJ2-7 gives the full variable domain: KAGVTQTPRYLIKTRGQQVTLSCSPISGHRSVSWYQQTPGQGLQFLFEYFSETQRNKGNFPGRFSGRQFSNSRSEMNVSTLELGDSALYLCASSSGQGPYEQYFGPGTRLTVT.

The V and J genes are TRBV27 and TRBJ2-7; D may match TRBD1 or TRBD2 (5 bases each). The V gene lost 3 bases and the J gene lost 2 bases, with 14 bases spanning the gap. This CDR3 spans 15 amino acids. Germline values: CDR1 MNHEY, CDR2 SMNVEV (reference sequence). CDR3 amino acids: CASSFGWDGTYEQYF. The CDR3 DNA reads as TGTGCCAGCAGTTTTGGTTGGGACGGAACCTACGAGCAGTACTTC.

This chain links TRBV6-5 with TRBJ2-1; D gene uncertain. V was clipped by 1 base and J by 0 bases, with 7 bases between them. CDR3 length: 15 residues. Germline V lookup: CDR1 MNHEY, CDR2 SVGAGI. The CDR3 loop reads CASSYWEGSYNEQFF. The CDR3 DNA reads as TGTGCCAGCAGTTACTGGGAAGGCTCCTACAATGAGCAGTTCTTC.